Given below is one TCR beta chain in context. Its antigen remains unidentified. The data originate from a study of OX40 agonist ivuxolimab in advanced cancers. Study outcomes and limitations: Blood T cells, both CD4+ and CD8+, expanded clonally by week 6 at 0.1 to 3.0 mg/kg. At 0.1-3.0 mg/kg, partial responders had clonal expansion among the lowest observed.

Germline CDR1 reads MGHRA; CDR2 reads YSYEKL. The CDR3 sequence is 17 residues long. Trimming took 0 bases from V and 0 from J, leaving 12 bases between them. The protocol was immunoSEQ multiplex PCR, while the TCRdb copy is restricted to in-frame clones and leaves out a portion. Of about 80,000 clones detected, roughly four fifths appear once; the ten largest clones hold 6% to 8%. This rearrangement joins TRBV4-1 to TRBJ1-3; D uncertain. Sequencing used CD4+ or CD8+ T cells sorted from blood, obtained in a trial of the OX40 agonist ivuxolimab. The TCR comes from an adult with an advanced solid tumor such as melanoma, head and neck, liver or kidney cancer. Written as DNA, the CDR3 is TGCGCCAGCAGCCAAGAAGGGCGCCGTAGCTCTGGAAACACCATATATTTT. Translated: CASSQEGRRSSGNTIYF.